The 13 T cell receptor beta chains listed next were all sequenced from one sample in a study of blood T cell repertoires in COVID-19. Sequenced by immunoSEQ multiplex PCR; TCRdb stores in-frame clones only, minus some. This sample carries under 300,000 clones, around 90% of them seen once, and the ten largest clones take 1.6%. Input material: PBMCs or T cells enriched from blood (not recorded which). These receptors were obtained from a woman between 50 and 59 years old who had recovered from COVID-19.

As regards this clone: It is unclear where the CDR3 begins or ends on the DNA, so no DNA is shown, and the CDR3 is as TCRdb lists it. The chain employs TRBV6-5 and TRBJ1-5; the table gives TRBD1 as D, unverified against the DNA. Including both end residues, the CDR3 is 15 amino acids long. Germline V gives CDR1 MNHEY, CDR2 SVGAGI. CDR3 residues: CASSSSGQGTQPQHF.

The rearrangement joins TRBV10-3 to TRBJ1-5; a possible D gene is TRBD1 (5 bases). V was clipped by 8 bases and J by 7 bases, with 12 bases between them. From germline, CDR1 is ENHRY and CDR2 SYGVKD. This CDR3 is 12 amino acids long. CDR3: CAIGGGEQPQHF. CDR3 sequence (DNA): TGTGCCATCGGGGGAGGGGAACAGCCCCAGCATTTT.

DNA of the CDR3: TGCGCCAGCAGCCGAGAACCGGGGGACTTCAATGAAAAACTGTTTTTT. Encoded protein: CASSREPGDFNEKLFF. The gene calls are TRBV4-1 and TRBJ1-4; a weak D match, TRBD1 (5 bases). The V gene's germline CDR1 is MGHRA and CDR2 YSYEKL. This CDR3 region has 16 residues. V was clipped by 4 bases and J by 5 bases, with 17 bases between them.

In this sample, this clone turned up a few times. The chain carries TRBV7-9 and TRBJ2-7; 9 bases are a match to TRBD1. J lost 5 bases, V lost 1 base, and 3 bases had no gene match. CDR1 SEHNR and CDR2 FQNEAQ come from the germline V gene (reference sequence). The CDR3 has 14 amino acids. CDR3 nucleotide sequence: TGTGCCAGCAGCTTAGTACAGGGGGCGGACGAGCAGTACTTC. Amino acids: CASSLVQGADEQYF. Looking up the rest from reference TRBV7-9 and TRBJ2-7 gives the full variable domain: DTGVSQNPRHKITKRGQNVTFRCDPISEHNRLYWYRQTLGQGPEFLTYFQNEAQLEKSRLLSDRFSAERPKGSFSTLEIQRTEQGDSAMYLCASSLVQGADEQYFGPGTRLTVT.

CDR3 nucleotides: TGTGCCAGCAGCTTGTTAGGGGGTGCAACTAATGAAAAACTGTTTTTT. Encoded protein: CASSLLGGATNEKLFF. The chain joins TRBV5-5 to TRBJ1-4; possible D gene TRBD1, 6 bases. Germline lookup yields CDR1 SGHKS and CDR2 YYEKEE (reference sequence). V lost 1 base, J lost 0 bases, and 10 bases lay in between. This CDR3 is built from 16 residues.

This rearrangement joins TRBV7-8 to TRBJ2-7; a weak D match, TRBD2 (10 bases). Germline assignment: CDR1 SGHVS and CDR2 FQNEAQ. Between the trimmed V and J ends, which lost 5 bases and 1 base, there was a span of 39 bases. The CDR3 extends over 23 amino acids. The CDR3 DNA is TGTGCCAGCAGCCGAAGCTCCGGGACAGGGCTCCTACTAGCGGGGAGTGGATCCTACGAGCAGTACTTC. Translating gives CASSRSSGTGLLLAGSGSYEQYF.

The rearrangement joins TRBV6-5 to TRBJ1-1; D is possibly TRBD1 (6 bases). The length of the CDR3 is 14 residues. Germline CDR1 reads MNHEY; CDR2 reads SVGAGI. The V end was cut by 7 bases, the J end by 0 bases, with 12 bases between. CDR3: CASTFRGLNTEAFF. DNA for the CDR3: TGTGCCAGCACGTTTAGGGGGTTGAACACTGAAGCTTTCTTT.

The chain uses TRBV5-6 and TRBJ2-5; 10 nucleotides align to TRBD2. Trimming at V came to 0 bases and at J to 2 bases, leaving 1 base not matched to a gene. Germline assignment: CDR1 SGHDT and CDR2 YYEEEE. The CDR3 has 15 residues. The CDR3 DNA reads as TGTGCCAGCAGCTTGGTACTAGCGGGGCAAGAGACCCAGTACTTC. Residues: CASSLVLAGQETQYF. The entire variable domain, with the rest obtained from reference TRBV5-6 and TRBJ2-5, is as follows: DAGVTQSPTHLIKTRGQQVTLRCSPKSGHDTVSWYQQALGQGPQFIFQYYEEEERQRGNFPDRFSGHQFPNYSSELNVNALLLGDSALYLCASSLVLAGQETQYFGPGTRLLVL.

This sequence joins TRBV6-5 and TRBJ2-3; D remains unclear. V lost 10 bases to trimming and J lost 4 bases, with 18 bases between them. CDR3 length equals 14 residues. Germline-derived CDR1 and CDR2 are MNHEY and SVGAGI. For the CDR3, the DNA is TGTGCCACCCTGACCGAGGTAGCCGCAGATACGCAGTATTTT. Residues: CATLTEVAADTQYF.

This clone was counted once. V and J are TRBV5-1 and TRBJ2-5; 11 nucleotides agree with TRBD1. The length of the CDR3 is 16 residues. Unmatched junction bases numbered 9, after V lost 7 bases and J lost 1 base. Looked up from germline, CDR1 is SGHRS and CDR2 is YFSETQ. CDR3 sequence reads: CASGTGGFAVQETQYF. Here the CDR3 DNA reads TGCGCCAGCGGGACAGGGGGGTTTGCGGTCCAAGAGACCCAGTACTTC. The whole variable domain, filled in from reference TRBV5-1 and TRBJ2-5, reads KAGVTQTPRYLIKTRGQQVTLSCSPISGHRSVSWYQQTPGQGLQFLFEYFSETQRNKGNFPGRFSGRQFSNSRSEMNVSTLELGDSALYLCASGTGGFAVQETQYFGPGTRLLVL.

The chain employs TRBV6-5 and TRBJ1-2; weak D call: TRBD1 (6 bases). Trimming left V 4 bases short and J 2 bases short, with 11 bases between. This CDR3 has 14 residues. The germline CDR1 and CDR2 sequences are MNHEY and SVGAGI. This CDR3 reads CASSSPTGNYGYTF. The CDR3 DNA follows: TGTGCCAGCAGTTCCCCCACAGGGAACTATGGCTACACCTTC.

The genes are TRBV10-1 and TRBJ1-1; TRBD1 agrees at 7 bases. Germline lookup yields CDR1 WNHNN and CDR2 SYGVQD (reference sequence). CDR3 length: 13 amino acids. This CDR3 is CVPRQGGNTEAFF. The CDR3, as DNA: TGCGTCCCTCGACAGGGCGGGAACACTGAAGCTTTCTTT.

This clone was detected only a few times. The genes are TRBV6-2 or TRBV6-3 and TRBJ1-5, with D perhaps matching TRBD1 (5 bases). Trimming stripped 6 bases from V and 5 bases from J, with 14 bases between. The CDR3 sequence is 14 residues long. Germline assignment: CDR1 MNHEY and CDR2 SVGEGT. The CDR3 here is CASSSIREDQPQHF. The CDR3 DNA sequence: TGTGCCAGCAGCTCCATCAGGGAGGATCAGCCCCAGCATTTT.